This T cell receptor (beta chain) is from a study of neurological immune-mediated disorders. The unsorted libraries had their origin in 2 million PBMCs stored at -80 C. V dropped 1 base and J dropped 0 bases, with 7 bases sitting between them. This CDR3 contains 14 residues. Per germline, CDR1 DFQATT and CDR2 SNEGSKA (reference sequence). One entry per CDR3 protein results from TCRdb running MiXCR on the 5' RACE reads. The repertoire holds about 43,000 distinct CDR3 sequences, approximately 12% seen once, with around 1.3% in the top ten. This clonotype was recorded at least ten times. The specimen was PBMCs. The clonotype originates from a female donor in good health. The rearrangement uses TRBV20-1 and TRBJ2-1, with D unresolved. The CDR3 DNA is TGCAGTGCTAGAGGCGATAGCTCCTACAATGAGCAGTTCTTC. Its protein is CSARGDSSYNEQFF.